These 5 T cell receptor beta chains originate from one sample sequenced in a study. TCRdb reprocessed the RT-PCR reads with MiXCR, giving one entry per CDR3 protein. The sample shows about 700,000 distinct CDR3 sequences, about 14% of them seen only once. Sequencing was carried out using memory CD4+ T cells from blood. The receptor set was obtained from a female donor in good health, serving as a healthy control.

The gene calls are TRBV6-5 and TRBJ2-2; perhaps TRBD2 as D (6 bases). Trimming stripped 7 bases from V and 2 bases from J, with 14 bases between. The germline gives CDR1 MNHEY, CDR2 SVGAGI. This CDR3 has 15 amino acids. The CDR3 here is CASIPAGTNTGELFF. CDR3 coding DNA: TGTGCCAGCATCCCGGCCGGGACTAACACCGGGGAGCTGTTTTTT.

The chain links TRBV6-2 or TRBV6-3 to TRBJ1-5, with 7 nucleotides matching TRBD1. The germline V gene encodes CDR1 MNHEY and CDR2 SVGEGT. CDR3 size: 17 residues. After removal of 0 bases from V and 3 bases from J, the junction contained 8 bases not matched to a gene. The CDR3 coding sequence is TGTGCCAGCAGTTACTCGAGGGGTCAGGGGGACAATCAGCCCCAGCATTTT. It yields the protein CASSYSRGQGDNQPQHF.

The genes are TRBV7-2 and TRBJ2-3; no clear D. CDR1 is SGHTA and CDR2 is FQGNSA in the germline V gene. The CDR3 is made up of 18 amino acids. V was clipped by 5 bases and J by 1 base, with 22 bases between them. The CDR3 nucleotides are TGTGCCAGCAGCCGCCCCCGGTCAGGAAGGTTGCGCACAGATACGCAGTATTTT. Protein sequence: CASSRPRSGRLRTDTQYF.

This chain connects TRBV18 to TRBJ1-5; no definite D call. This CDR3 has 14 residues. CDR1 and CDR2 (germline): KGHSH, LQKENI. The V gene lost 6 bases and the J gene lost 6 bases, with 15 bases spanning the gap. The CDR3 nucleotides are TGTGCCAGCTCGCCCCCAGGAAACGGTCAGCCCCAGCATTTT. Protein product: CASSPPGNGQPQHF. Combining the CDR3 with reference TRBV18 and TRBJ1-5 gives the whole variable domain NAGVMQNPRHLVRRRGQEARLRCSPMKGHSHVYWYRQLPEEGLKFMVYLQKENIIDESGMPKERFSAEFPKEGPSILRIQQVVRGDSAAYFCASSPPGNGQPQHFGDGTRLSIL.

This clonotype appeared many times. The V call is TRBV20-1, the J call TRBJ2-7; 8 bases are a match to TRBD1. The CDR3 length is 13 residues. Trimming at V came to 4 bases and at J to 6 bases, leaving 8 bases not matched to a gene. Germline CDR1 reads DFQATT; CDR2 reads SNEGSKA (reference sequence). This chain's CDR3 is CSATDRVPSEQYF. CDR3 nucleotides: TGCAGTGCTACGGACAGGGTACCCTCCGAGCAGTACTTC.